Listed below are T cell receptor beta chains from one sample, sequenced in a study of T cell responses to AZD1222 COVID-19 vaccine. Here immunoSEQ multiplex PCR was the method, and the copy in TCRdb shows in-frame clones only, minus some. The profile shows around 110,000 clones, roughly nine tenths of them singletons. Sequenced here: peripheral blood, sampled 28 days after the second AZD1222 dose. The receptors stem from an adult who received the AZD1222 COVID-19 vaccine. Both conserved end residues are part of each CDR3. The D gene is left open where the match is weak. Expanded clones get a size class; other rows say once, few or many, or leave the size out.

d_call: TRBD2
v_call: TRBV4-1
clone_size: -
j_call: TRBJ2-1
cdr3_nt: TGCGCCAGCAGCCAGCCTATGAGTGGGACTAGCGCCTACAATGAGCAGTTCTTC
cdr3_aa: CASSQPMSGTSAYNEQFF

d_call: TRBD1
v_call: TRBV27
clone_size: -
j_call: TRBJ1-1
cdr3_nt: TGTGCCAGCAGTTTGGTAGGGACAGACACTGAAGCTTTCTTT
cdr3_aa: CASSLVGTDTEAFF

d_call: TRBD1
v_call: TRBV6-4
clone_size: -
j_call: TRBJ1-5
cdr3_nt: TGTGCCAACCGTGCCTGGGCAGGGGGCGAGGGGGGCAATCAGCCCCAGCATTTT
cdr3_aa: CANRAWAGGEGGNQPQHF

d_call: -
v_call: TRBV5-4
clone_size: once
j_call: TRBJ1-6
cdr3_nt: TGTGCCAGCAGCAGGGACGGGAATTCACCCCTCCACTTT
cdr3_aa: CASSRDGNSPLHF

d_call: -
v_call: TRBV7-2
clone_size: -
j_call: TRBJ1-3
cdr3_nt: TGTGCCAGCAGCCCGTCAGGGAGCTCTGGAAACACCATATATTTT
cdr3_aa: CASSPSGSSGNTIYF

d_call: TRBD1
v_call: TRBV5-3
clone_size: once
j_call: TRBJ1-6
cdr3_nt: TGTGCCAGAAGCTTGGAGTCCGACAGGGATACCCCGTCAAATTCACCCCTCCACTTT
cdr3_aa: CARSLESDRDTPSNSPLHF

d_call: -
v_call: TRBV18
clone_size: once
j_call: TRBJ1-1
cdr3_nt: TGTGCCAGCTCACCAAGAGTAAACACTGAAGCTTTCTTT
cdr3_aa: CASSPRVNTEAFF

d_call: -
v_call: TRBV11-2
clone_size: -
j_call: TRBJ1-5
cdr3_nt: TGTGCCAGCAGCTTAGATTCGGGTCAGCCCCAGCATTTT
cdr3_aa: CASSLDSGQPQHF

d_call: -
v_call: TRBV6-5
clone_size: -
j_call: TRBJ2-1
cdr3_nt: TGTGCCAGCAGTAAGAGGGACACCTCCAGACAGTTCTTC
cdr3_aa: CASSKRDTSRQFF

d_call: -
v_call: TRBV6-6
clone_size: once
j_call: TRBJ1-5
cdr3_nt: TGTGCCAGCAGTTACTCCTCAGGGGGCAATCAGCCCCAGCATTTT
cdr3_aa: CASSYSSGGNQPQHF

d_call: TRBD1
v_call: TRBV30
clone_size: -
j_call: TRBJ1-2
cdr3_nt: TGTGCCGGACGGGGCAGGGGGCGCGGCTATGGCTACACCTTC
cdr3_aa: CAGRGRGRGYGYTF

d_call: -
v_call: TRBV20-1
clone_size: -
j_call: TRBJ2-2
cdr3_nt: TGCAGTGCTATGGGTGGCGGGGAGCTGTTTTTT
cdr3_aa: CSAMGGGELFF

d_call: TRBD2
v_call: TRBV19
clone_size: -
j_call: TRBJ2-1
cdr3_nt: TGTGCCAGTAGTATAGGTAGCGGGAGGGCCTACAATGAGCAGTTCTTC
cdr3_aa: CASSIGSGRAYNEQFF

d_call: -
v_call: TRBV27
clone_size: few
j_call: TRBJ1-5
cdr3_nt: TGTGCCAGCGGGGGGTATAGCAATCAGCCCCAGCATTTT
cdr3_aa: CASGGYSNQPQHF

d_call: -
v_call: TRBV12-3/TRBV12-4
clone_size: -
j_call: TRBJ1-1
cdr3_nt: TGTGCCAGCAGTTTTTTCGGGGGCACTGAAGCTTTCTTT
cdr3_aa: CASSFFGGTEAFF

d_call: -
v_call: TRBV28
clone_size: -
j_call: TRBJ1-5
cdr3_nt: TGTGCCAGTCACCGGGACCGCAATCAGCCCCAGCATTTT
cdr3_aa: CASHRDRNQPQHF

d_call: TRBD2
v_call: TRBV6-5
clone_size: -
j_call: TRBJ2-7
cdr3_nt: TGTGCCAGCAGGGGACTAGCGGGGTCCTACGAGCAGTACTTC
cdr3_aa: CASRGLAGSYEQYF

d_call: -
v_call: TRBV19
clone_size: -
j_call: TRBJ2-1
cdr3_nt: TGTGCCAGTAGTATCAACGGGGAGAGTGAGCAGTTCTTC
cdr3_aa: CASSINGESEQFF

d_call: -
v_call: TRBV10-3
clone_size: once
j_call: TRBJ2-7
cdr3_nt: TGTGCCATCAGGACTCCAGCAGGGCAATTTTACGAGCAGTACTTC
cdr3_aa: CAIRTPAGQFYEQYF

d_call: -
v_call: TRBV5-1
clone_size: few
j_call: TRBJ2-5
cdr3_nt: TGCGCCAGCAGCTTGAGGGGAGCCCACACCGGAGAGACCCAGTACTTC
cdr3_aa: CASSLRGAHTGETQYF

d_call: -
v_call: TRBV5-1
clone_size: -
j_call: TRBJ2-7
cdr3_nt: TGCGCCAGCAGCTTGGCCGGAGAGAACGAGCAGTACTTC
cdr3_aa: CASSLAGENEQYF

d_call: -
v_call: TRBV4-1
clone_size: -
j_call: TRBJ1-1
cdr3_nt: TGCGCCAGCAGCCCCGGGGACCTGGGCACTGAAGCTTTCTTT
cdr3_aa: CASSPGDLGTEAFF

d_call: -
v_call: TRBV4-1
clone_size: once
j_call: TRBJ1-5
cdr3_nt: TGCGCCAGCAGCCAAGTCGATATGGGGTTTAGCAATCAGCCCCAGCATTTT
cdr3_aa: CASSQVDMGFSNQPQHF

d_call: -
v_call: TRBV5-1
clone_size: -
j_call: TRBJ2-5
cdr3_nt: TGCGCCAGCAGTCAAAGACAGAGAGACCAAGAGACCCAGTACTTC
cdr3_aa: CASSQRQRDQETQYF

d_call: TRBD2
v_call: TRBV10-3
clone_size: -
j_call: TRBJ2-1
cdr3_nt: TGTGCCATCGGAGCGGGAGGGCCTGCAATTGATCAGTTCTTC
cdr3_aa: CAIGAGGPAIDQFF

d_call: -
v_call: TRBV6-5
clone_size: -
j_call: TRBJ2-7
cdr3_nt: TGTGCCAGCATCGGGGGGCAGGGGCGCAGGGAGCAGTACTTC
cdr3_aa: CASIGGQGRREQYF

d_call: TRBD1
v_call: TRBV28
clone_size: -
j_call: TRBJ1-4
cdr3_nt: TGTGCCAGCAGCCCCCCGGGGACAGCAACTAATGAAAAACTGTTTTTT
cdr3_aa: CASSPPGTATNEKLFF

d_call: -
v_call: TRBV6-5
clone_size: -
j_call: TRBJ1-1
cdr3_nt: TGTGCCAGCAGGGGAGCGGACAGACTCCGTGAAGCTTTCTTT
cdr3_aa: CASRGADRLREAFF

d_call: -
v_call: TRBV6-1
clone_size: -
j_call: TRBJ1-5
cdr3_nt: TGTGCCAGCAGTGAAGGTGTAACTGAGCCCCAGCATTTT
cdr3_aa: CASSEGVTEPQHF

d_call: -
v_call: TRBV21-1
clone_size: -
j_call: TRBJ1-6
cdr3_nt: TGTGCCAGCAGCTCTTTGCAGGGCCCCTTTTATTCACCCCTCCACTTT
cdr3_aa: CASSSLQGPFYSPLHF

d_call: TRBD2
v_call: TRBV5-1
clone_size: -
j_call: TRBJ2-3
cdr3_nt: TGCGCCAGCAGCTTGTGGCTAGCGGGAGGGTATACAGATACGCAGTATTTT
cdr3_aa: CASSLWLAGGYTDTQYF

d_call: -
v_call: TRBV11-2
clone_size: -
j_call: TRBJ1-1
cdr3_nt: TGTGCCAGCAGCTTAGCTGAGGGTAGCTACACTGAAGCTTTCTTT
cdr3_aa: CASSLAEGSYTEAFF

d_call: -
v_call: TRBV4-1
clone_size: -
j_call: TRBJ2-1
cdr3_nt: TGCGCCAGCAGCCAAGATTGGTCAGAGGGCTCTTCCTACAATGAGCAGTTCTTC
cdr3_aa: CASSQDWSEGSSYNEQFF

d_call: TRBD1
v_call: TRBV6-2/TRBV6-3
clone_size: -
j_call: TRBJ1-1
cdr3_nt: TGTGCCAGCAGTTACCAGGGGGGTACTGAAGCTTTCTTT
cdr3_aa: CASSYQGGTEAFF

d_call: TRBD1
v_call: TRBV10-3
clone_size: -
j_call: TRBJ1-5
cdr3_nt: TGTGCCATCAGTACAGGGGTGGGTAGCAATCAGCCCCAGCATTTT
cdr3_aa: CAISTGVGSNQPQHF

d_call: -
v_call: TRBV7-9
clone_size: -
j_call: TRBJ1-1
cdr3_nt: TGTGCCAGCACCTTAGGTGACTCGGCCACTGAAGCTTTCTTT
cdr3_aa: CASTLGDSATEAFF

d_call: -
v_call: TRBV3-1/TRBV3-2
clone_size: -
j_call: TRBJ1-6
cdr3_nt: TGTGCCAGCAGCCAAGACCTTGTAAATTCACCCCTCCACTTT
cdr3_aa: CASSQDLVNSPLHF

d_call: -
v_call: TRBV10-3
clone_size: -
j_call: TRBJ1-6
cdr3_nt: TGTGCCATCACCACCGGGCCCCATGGGTCACCCCTCCACTTT
cdr3_aa: CAITTGPHGSPLHF

d_call: TRBD2
v_call: TRBV12-5
clone_size: -
j_call: TRBJ2-3
cdr3_nt: TGTGCTAGTGCCATGGGGGGGTACGGCCAAGATACGCAGTATTTT
cdr3_aa: CASAMGGYGQDTQYF

d_call: -
v_call: TRBV9
clone_size: -
j_call: TRBJ1-3
cdr3_nt: TGTGCCAGCAGCTATACAGCGCCTGGAAACACCATATATTTT
cdr3_aa: CASSYTAPGNTIYF

d_call: -
v_call: TRBV5-1
clone_size: -
j_call: TRBJ2-7
cdr3_nt: TGCGCCAGCAGCCCGGGGGACCGTGGGCAGTACTTC
cdr3_aa: CASSPGDRGQYF

d_call: -
v_call: TRBV4-1
clone_size: -
j_call: TRBJ2-7
cdr3_nt: TGCGCCAGCAGCCAAGAGGGAGGAGAGCAGTACTTC
cdr3_aa: CASSQEGGEQYF

d_call: -
v_call: TRBV27
clone_size: -
j_call: TRBJ1-1
cdr3_nt: TGTGCCAGCAGTTTTTGGAATGAGGATGAAGCTTTCTTT
cdr3_aa: CASSFWNEDEAFF

d_call: TRBD1
v_call: TRBV7-2
clone_size: -
j_call: TRBJ2-1
cdr3_nt: TGTGCCAGCAGACTGGGACAGGGGGCATTAAATGAGCAGTTCTTC
cdr3_aa: CASRLGQGALNEQFF

d_call: TRBD1
v_call: TRBV6-5
clone_size: -
j_call: TRBJ2-5
cdr3_nt: TGTGCCAGCAGTTACGACAGGGGCCAAGAGACCCAGTACTTC
cdr3_aa: CASSYDRGQETQYF

d_call: -
v_call: TRBV5-4
clone_size: -
j_call: TRBJ2-2
cdr3_nt: TGTGCCAGCAGCTTGGATGCGGGGACGAACACCGGGGAGCTGTTTTTT
cdr3_aa: CASSLDAGTNTGELFF

d_call: -
v_call: TRBV2
clone_size: -
j_call: TRBJ1-5
cdr3_nt: TGTGCCAGCAGTGCTGGGACCAATCAGCCCCAGCATTTT
cdr3_aa: CASSAGTNQPQHF

d_call: -
v_call: TRBV3-1/TRBV3-2
clone_size: -
j_call: TRBJ1-2
cdr3_nt: TGTGCCAGCAGCCAAACAGATCACTATGGCTACACCTTC
cdr3_aa: CASSQTDHYGYTF

d_call: -
v_call: TRBV9
clone_size: -
j_call: TRBJ1-1
cdr3_nt: TGTGCCAGCAGCGTTGGGGGGGTTTCTGAAGCTTTCTTT
cdr3_aa: CASSVGGVSEAFF

d_call: TRBD2
v_call: TRBV7-9
clone_size: -
j_call: TRBJ2-1
cdr3_nt: TGTGCCAGCAGCTTGAGACTAGCGGGAAGGGAGAATGAGCAGTTCTTC
cdr3_aa: CASSLRLAGRENEQFF

d_call: -
v_call: TRBV2
clone_size: -
j_call: TRBJ2-7
cdr3_nt: TGTGCCAGCAGTGAAGCGCGCGGCTCCTACTACGAGCAGTACTTC
cdr3_aa: CASSEARGSYYEQYF

d_call: -
v_call: TRBV19
clone_size: once
j_call: TRBJ1-2
cdr3_nt: TGTGCCAGTAGTATTGGGGGAATCGGGGGCGCTTTTTCTTATGGCTACACCTTC
cdr3_aa: CASSIGGIGGAFSYGYTF

d_call: -
v_call: TRBV28
clone_size: -
j_call: TRBJ1-2
cdr3_nt: TGTGCCAGCAGCCCAGGGGCGAGAGCTAACTATGGCTACACCTTC
cdr3_aa: CASSPGARANYGYTF

d_call: TRBD2
v_call: TRBV5-4
clone_size: -
j_call: TRBJ2-1
cdr3_nt: TGTGCCAGCAGCTTGTGGCTAGCGGGACTATACAATGAGCAGTTCTTC
cdr3_aa: CASSLWLAGLYNEQFF

d_call: -
v_call: TRBV15
clone_size: -
j_call: TRBJ2-5
cdr3_nt: TGTGCCACCAGCAGGGTGTTTGCGGAGACCCAGTACTTC
cdr3_aa: CATSRVFAETQYF